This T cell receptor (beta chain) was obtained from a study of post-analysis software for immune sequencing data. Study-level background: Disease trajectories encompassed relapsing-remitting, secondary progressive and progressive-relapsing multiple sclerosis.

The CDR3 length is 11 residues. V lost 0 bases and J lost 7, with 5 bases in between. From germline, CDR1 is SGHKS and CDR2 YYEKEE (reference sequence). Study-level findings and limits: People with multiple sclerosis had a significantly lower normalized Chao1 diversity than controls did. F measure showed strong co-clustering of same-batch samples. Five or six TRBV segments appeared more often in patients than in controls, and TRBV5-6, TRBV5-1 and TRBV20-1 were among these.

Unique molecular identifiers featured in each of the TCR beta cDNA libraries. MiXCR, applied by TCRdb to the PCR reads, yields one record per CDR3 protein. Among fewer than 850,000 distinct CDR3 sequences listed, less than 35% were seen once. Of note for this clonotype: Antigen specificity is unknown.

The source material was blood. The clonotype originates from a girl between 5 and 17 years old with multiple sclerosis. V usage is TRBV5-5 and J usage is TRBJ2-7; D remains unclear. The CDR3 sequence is CASSLGEEQYF. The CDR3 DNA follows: TGTGCCAGCAGCTTGGGAGAGGAGCAGTACTTC.